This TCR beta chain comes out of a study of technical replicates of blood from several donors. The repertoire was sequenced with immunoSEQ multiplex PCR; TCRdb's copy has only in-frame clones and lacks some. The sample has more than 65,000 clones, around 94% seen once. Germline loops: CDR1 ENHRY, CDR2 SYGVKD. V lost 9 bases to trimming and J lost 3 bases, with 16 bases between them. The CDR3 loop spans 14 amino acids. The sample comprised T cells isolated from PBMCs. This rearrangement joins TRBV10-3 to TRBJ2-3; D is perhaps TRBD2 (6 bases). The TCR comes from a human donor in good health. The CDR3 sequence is CAMRRGGRTDTQYF. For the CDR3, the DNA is TGTGCCATGCGGAGGGGCGGTAGAACAGATACGCAGTATTTT.